A single sample gave rise to the 13 T cell receptor beta chains below, sequenced in a study of T cells after posttransplantation cyclophosphamide. Sequencing used immunoSEQ multiplex PCR; TCRdb keeps in-frame clones, though not all of them. The table records roughly 70,000 clones, around 93% of them present only once. The specimen sequenced was PBMCs. These receptors were taken from a woman aged 25-40 years in good health and a related stem cell transplant donor.

The V and J genes are TRBV5-4 and TRBJ2-1, with 14 bases lining up with TRBD2. Germline V lookup: CDR1 SGHNT, CDR2 YYREEE (reference sequence). This CDR3 spans 15 amino acids. V was clipped by 5 bases and J by 10 bases; unmatched bases: 8. CDR3 nucleotides: TGTGCCAGCAGTGAGAGACTAGCGGGGGGGCGCGAGCAGTTCTTC. This translates into CASSERLAGGREQFF. The complete variable domain, with remaining parts taken from reference TRBV5-4 and TRBJ2-1, reads ETGVTQSPTHLIKTRGQQVTLRCSSQSGHNTVSWYQQALGQGPQFIFQYYREEENGRGNFPPRFSGLQFPNYSSELNVNALELDDSALYLCASSERLAGGREQFFGPGTRLTVL.

This chain connects TRBV5-1 to TRBJ1-1, with a tentative D call TRBD1 (6 bases). Germline CDR1 reads SGHRS; CDR2 reads YFSETQ. With 2 bases removed from V and 2 bases from J, the gap between germline ends came to 10 bases. This CDR3 is 14 amino acids long. The CDR3 DNA reads as TGCGCCAGCAGCTTTACAGGGCCCAACACTGAAGCTTTCTTT. Translation: CASSFTGPNTEAFF.

The chain has TRBV11-2 and TRBJ1-1; tentatively, D is TRBD1 (6 bases). CDR3 length: 14 amino acids. V lost 3 bases, J lost 0 bases, and 8 bases lay in between. Germline values: CDR1 SGHAT, CDR2 FQNNGV. As DNA, the CDR3 is TGTGCCAGCAGCTTCGGACAGTTGAACACTGAAGCTTTCTTT. It codes for CASSFGQLNTEAFF.

The chain employs TRBV4-2 and TRBJ1-6; D may be TRBD1 (5 bases). Trimming pared 0 bases from V and 9 bases from J, leaving 18 bases between. CDR3 length equals 17 residues. Germline CDR1 is LGHNA and CDR2 is YNFKEQ. The CDR3 loop reads CASSQDARRVGFSPLHF. The DNA for the CDR3 is TGTGCCAGCAGCCAAGATGCCCGCAGGGTAGGGTTTTCACCCCTCCACTTT.

The genes are TRBV11-2 and TRBJ1-1; 10 nucleotides line up with TRBD1. J was trimmed by 5 bases and V by 3 bases; bases with no gene match: 6. Germline CDR1 SGHAT, CDR2 FQNNGV. This CDR3 has 15 amino acids. The CDR3 region is CASSLTGGGGTEAFF. In DNA form, the CDR3 reads TGTGCCAGCAGCTTGACAGGGGGCGGTGGGACTGAAGCTTTCTTT. The full variable domain, rest sourced from reference TRBV11-2 and TRBJ1-1, is EAGVAQSPRYKIIEKRQSVAFWCNPISGHATLYWYQQILGQGPKLLIQFQNNGVVDDSQLPKDRFSAERLKGVDSTLKIQPAKLEDSAVYLCASSLTGGGGTEAFFGQGTRLTVV.

The chain carries TRBV11-2 and TRBJ2-7; D gene ambiguous. This CDR3 comprises 12 residues. The V end was cut by 4 bases, the J end by 7 bases, with 11 bases between. CDR1 SGHAT and CDR2 FQNNGV come from the germline V gene. This CDR3 is CASSSWATEQYF. Here the CDR3 DNA reads TGTGCCAGCAGCTCATGGGCGACGGAGCAGTACTTC.

This clone was observed a single time. The genes are TRBV5-4 and TRBJ2-3, with D possibly called TRBD1 or TRBD2 (5 bases each). This CDR3 has 16 residues. Germline loops: CDR1 SGHNT, CDR2 YYREEE (reference sequence). Trimming left V 0 bases short and J 1 base short, with 12 bases between. CDR3 sequence (DNA): TGTGCCAGCAGCTTGGATCCGGGGCGGGGCACAGATACGCAGTATTTT. It encodes CASSLDPGRGTDTQYF.

The chain uses TRBV4-3 and TRBJ1-2; D possibly corresponds to TRBD1 (5 bases). The V gene lost 1 base and the J gene lost 2 bases, with 20 bases spanning the gap. CDR1 LGHNA and CDR2 YSLEER come from the germline V gene. This CDR3 is 18 amino acids long. The CDR3 region has the DNA TGCGCCAGCAGCCAAGGGGTTCTCATGGCTTCAGGGAACTATGGCTACACCTTC. This codes for CASSQGVLMASGNYGYTF.

This chain uses TRBV11-2 with TRBJ1-1; D is unresolved. The germline gives CDR1 SGHAT, CDR2 FQNNGV. This CDR3 is 13 amino acids long. V gave up 3 bases and J gave up 11 bases, with 16 bases separating them. DNA for the CDR3: TGTGCCAGCAGCTTGGGAGTCGGCCTAGAGGCTTTCTTT. As protein: CASSLGVGLEAFF.

CDR3 loop: CATQTTYPRNTEAFF. DNA for the CDR3: TGTGCCACCCAAACGACATACCCGAGGAACACTGAAGCTTTCTTT. The chain couples TRBV10-3 to TRBJ1-1; D unclear. Germline CDR1 ENHRY, CDR2 SYGVKD. The CDR3 consists of 15 residues. The germline V and J ends were trimmed by 10 bases and 1 base, with 19 bases remaining between them.

The table lists this clone with a count of one. V usage is TRBV30 and J usage is TRBJ2-7, with 7 nucleotides matching TRBD1. From germline, CDR1 is GTSNPN and CDR2 SVGIG (reference sequence). After removal of 5 bases from V and 5 bases from J, the junction contained 3 bases not matched to a gene. This CDR3 region has 11 residues. The CDR3 here is CAWDREHEQYF. As DNA, the CDR3 is TGTGCCTGGGACAGGGAGCACGAGCAGTACTTC.

This sequence joins TRBV7-2 and TRBJ2-1; D perhaps matches TRBD1 (5 bases). This CDR3 contains 15 residues. The germline V and J ends were trimmed by 1 base and 3 bases, with 10 bases remaining between them. Germline V gene lookup returns CDR1 SGHTA and CDR2 FQGNSA. The DNA of the CDR3 is TGTGCCAGCAGCTTAGGTCAGGGCCACTACAATGAGCAGTTCTTC. It encodes CASSLGQGHYNEQFF.

The chain has TRBV11-2 and TRBJ1-6; D ambiguous. Trimming cost V 3 bases and J 3 bases, with 3 bases left between them. The CDR3 consists of 13 residues. Germline CDR1 is SGHAT and CDR2 is FQNNGV. The DNA for the CDR3 is TGTGCCAGCAGCTTGAACTATAATTCACCCCTCCACTTT. Encoded protein: CASSLNYNSPLHF.